This T cell receptor (beta chain) was found in a study of tumor-infiltrating lymphocytes in primary liver carcinoma. Study summary: The patients had histopathologically diagnosed primary liver carcinoma, and their disease was treated by surgical resection.

Germline DNA was also extracted, and blood RNA derived from unsorted whole blood. Notes on this clonotype: No antigen is known for it.

Overall study findings and caveats: Tumors had a top-250-clone fraction that was significantly higher than blood (p = 0.039).

Constant-region priming of roughly 490 ng total RNA yielded TCR beta cDNA. Three nested multiplex PCR rounds, a slightly modified ARM-PCR method, built the TCR beta libraries. Primers for the first two PCR rounds were TRBV1-TRBV30 forward primers and a C-beta reverse primer (roughly 10 cycles per round). MiXCR, run by TCRdb on the multiplex PCR reads, gives a single entry per CDR3 protein. The sample holds over 250,000 distinct CDR3 sequences, almost 60% seen once. The CDR3 is 14 residues long. Per the germline V gene, CDR1 is MDHEN and CDR2 is SYDVKM. V lost 6 bases to trimming and J lost 3 bases, with 15 bases between them.

The sequenced sample was peripheral blood. The sequence was obtained from a woman in her 30s with primary liver carcinoma and hepatitis B virus infection. The gene calls are TRBV28 and TRBJ2-7; a possible D gene is TRBD1 (5 bases). CDR3 bases: TGTGCCAGCAGCCCGACAGTAGTTTTCTACGAGCAGTACTTC. This sequence encodes CASSPTVVFYEQYF.